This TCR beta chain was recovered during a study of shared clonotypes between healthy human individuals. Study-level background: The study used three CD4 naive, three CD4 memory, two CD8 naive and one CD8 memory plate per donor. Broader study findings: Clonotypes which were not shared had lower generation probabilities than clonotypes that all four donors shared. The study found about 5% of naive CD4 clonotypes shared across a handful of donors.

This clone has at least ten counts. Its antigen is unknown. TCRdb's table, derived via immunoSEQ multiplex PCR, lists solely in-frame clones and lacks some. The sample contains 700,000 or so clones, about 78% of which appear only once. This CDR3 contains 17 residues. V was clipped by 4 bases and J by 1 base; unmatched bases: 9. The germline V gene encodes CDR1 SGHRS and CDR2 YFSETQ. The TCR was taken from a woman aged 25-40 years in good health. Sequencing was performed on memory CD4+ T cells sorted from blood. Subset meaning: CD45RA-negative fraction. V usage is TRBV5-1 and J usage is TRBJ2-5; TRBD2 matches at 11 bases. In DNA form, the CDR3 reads TGCGCCAGCAGCCTCACCCTAGCGGGAGGTCCCCAAGAGACCCAGTACTTC. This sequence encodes CASSLTLAGGPQETQYF.